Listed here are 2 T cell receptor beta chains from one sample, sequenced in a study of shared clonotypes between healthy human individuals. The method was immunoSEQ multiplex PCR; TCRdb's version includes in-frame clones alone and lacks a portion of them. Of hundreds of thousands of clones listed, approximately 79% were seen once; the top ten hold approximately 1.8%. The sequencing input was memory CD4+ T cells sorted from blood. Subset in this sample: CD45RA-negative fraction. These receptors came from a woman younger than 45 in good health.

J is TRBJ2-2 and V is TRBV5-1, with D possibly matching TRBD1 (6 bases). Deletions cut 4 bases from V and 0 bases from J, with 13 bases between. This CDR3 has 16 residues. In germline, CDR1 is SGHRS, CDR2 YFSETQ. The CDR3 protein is CASSPGTPPNTGELFF. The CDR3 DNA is TGCGCCAGCAGCCCCGGGACACCGCCGAACACCGGGGAGCTGTTTTTT.

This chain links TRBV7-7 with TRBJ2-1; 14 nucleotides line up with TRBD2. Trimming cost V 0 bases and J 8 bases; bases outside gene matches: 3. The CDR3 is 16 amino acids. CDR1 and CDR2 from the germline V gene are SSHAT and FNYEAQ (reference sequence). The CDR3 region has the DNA TGTGCCAGCAGCTTAGCGGGACTAGCGGGAGCAGATGAGCAGTTCTTC. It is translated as CASSLAGLAGADEQFF.